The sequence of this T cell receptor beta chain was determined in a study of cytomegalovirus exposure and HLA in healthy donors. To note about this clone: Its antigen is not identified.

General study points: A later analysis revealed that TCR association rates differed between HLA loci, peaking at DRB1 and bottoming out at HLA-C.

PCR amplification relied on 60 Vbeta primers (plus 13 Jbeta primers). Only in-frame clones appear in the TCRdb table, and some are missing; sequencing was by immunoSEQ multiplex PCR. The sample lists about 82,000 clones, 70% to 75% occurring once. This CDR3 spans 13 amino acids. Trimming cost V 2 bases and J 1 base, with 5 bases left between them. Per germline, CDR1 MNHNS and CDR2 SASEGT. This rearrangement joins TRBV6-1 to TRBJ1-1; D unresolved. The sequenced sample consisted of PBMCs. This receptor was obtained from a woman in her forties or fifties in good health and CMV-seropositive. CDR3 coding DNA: TGTGCCAGCAGTGAACACGGGAACACTGAAGCTTTCTTT. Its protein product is CASSEHGNTEAFF.